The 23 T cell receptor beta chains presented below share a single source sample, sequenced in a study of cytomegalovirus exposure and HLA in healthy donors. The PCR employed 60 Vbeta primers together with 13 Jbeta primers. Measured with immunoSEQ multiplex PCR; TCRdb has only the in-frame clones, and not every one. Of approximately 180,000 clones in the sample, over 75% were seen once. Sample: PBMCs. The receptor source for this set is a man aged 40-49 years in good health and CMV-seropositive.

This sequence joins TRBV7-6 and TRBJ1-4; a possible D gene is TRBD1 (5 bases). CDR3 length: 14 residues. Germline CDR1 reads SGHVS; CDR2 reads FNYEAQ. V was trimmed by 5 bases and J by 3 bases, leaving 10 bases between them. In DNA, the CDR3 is TGTGCCAGCAGCGGGGGGACGGCTAATGAAAAACTGTTTTTT. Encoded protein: CASSGGTANEKLFF.

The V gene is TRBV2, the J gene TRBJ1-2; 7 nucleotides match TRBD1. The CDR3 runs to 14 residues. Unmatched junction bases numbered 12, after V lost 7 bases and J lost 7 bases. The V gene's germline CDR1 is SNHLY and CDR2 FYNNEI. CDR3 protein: CASILTPQGSGYTF. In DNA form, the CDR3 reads TGTGCCAGCATTTTAACTCCACAGGGGTCTGGCTACACCTTC.

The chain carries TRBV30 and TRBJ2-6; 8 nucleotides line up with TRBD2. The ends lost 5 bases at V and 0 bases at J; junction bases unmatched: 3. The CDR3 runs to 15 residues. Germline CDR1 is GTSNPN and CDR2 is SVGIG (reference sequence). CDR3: CAWLAGNSGANVLTF. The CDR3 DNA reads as TGTGCCTGGCTAGCGGGTAACTCTGGGGCCAACGTCCTGACTTTC. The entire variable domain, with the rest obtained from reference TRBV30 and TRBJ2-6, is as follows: SQTIHQWPATLVQPVGSPLSLECTVEGTSNPNLYWYRQAAGRGLQLLFYSVGIGQISSEVPQNLSASRPQDRQFILSSKKLLLSDSGFYLCAWLAGNSGANVLTFGAGSRLTVL.

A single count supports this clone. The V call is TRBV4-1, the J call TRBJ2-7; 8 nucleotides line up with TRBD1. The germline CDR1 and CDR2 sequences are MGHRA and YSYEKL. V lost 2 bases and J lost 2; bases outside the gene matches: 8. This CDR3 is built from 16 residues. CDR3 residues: CASSQPRRDRPYEQYF. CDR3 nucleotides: TGCGCCAGCAGCCAACCCCGCCGGGACAGGCCCTACGAGCAGTACTTC.

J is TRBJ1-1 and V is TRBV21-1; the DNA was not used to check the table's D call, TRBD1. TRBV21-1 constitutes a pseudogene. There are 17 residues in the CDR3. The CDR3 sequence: CASSTSGGRVSDTEAFF. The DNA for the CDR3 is TGTGCCAGCAGCACCTCAGGGGGCAGAGTGTCGGACACTGAAGCTTTCTTT.

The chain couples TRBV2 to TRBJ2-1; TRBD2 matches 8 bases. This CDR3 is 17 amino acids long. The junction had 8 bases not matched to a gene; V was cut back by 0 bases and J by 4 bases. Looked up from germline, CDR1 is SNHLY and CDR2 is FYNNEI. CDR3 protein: CASSEALTSGAYNEQFF. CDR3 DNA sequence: TGTGCCAGCAGTGAAGCGCTTACTAGCGGAGCGTACAATGAGCAGTTCTTC. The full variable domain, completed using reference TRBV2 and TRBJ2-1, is EPEVTQTPSHQVTQMGQEVILRCVPISNHLYFYWYRQILGQKVEFLVSFYNNEISEKSEIFDDQFSVERPDGSNFTLKIRSTKLEDSAMYFCASSEALTSGAYNEQFFGPGTRLTVL.

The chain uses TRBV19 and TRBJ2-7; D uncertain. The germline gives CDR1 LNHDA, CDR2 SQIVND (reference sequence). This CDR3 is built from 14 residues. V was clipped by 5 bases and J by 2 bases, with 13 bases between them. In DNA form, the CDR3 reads TGTGCCAGTAGTCCGGGTGTGCGAGCCTACGAGCAGTACTTC. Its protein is CASSPGVRAYEQYF.

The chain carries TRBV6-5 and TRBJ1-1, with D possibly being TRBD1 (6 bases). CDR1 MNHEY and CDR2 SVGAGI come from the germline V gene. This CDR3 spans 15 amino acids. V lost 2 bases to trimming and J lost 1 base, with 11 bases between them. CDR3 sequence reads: CASSYVDRRNTEAFF. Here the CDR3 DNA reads TGTGCCAGCAGTTACGTTGACAGGCGGAACACTGAAGCTTTCTTT.

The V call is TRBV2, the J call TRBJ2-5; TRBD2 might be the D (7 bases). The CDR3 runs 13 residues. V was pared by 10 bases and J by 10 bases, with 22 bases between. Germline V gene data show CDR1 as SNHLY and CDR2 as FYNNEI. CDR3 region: CATAGEGGVGQYF. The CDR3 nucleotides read TGTGCCACCGCTGGCGAGGGGGGGGTAGGCCAGTACTTC.

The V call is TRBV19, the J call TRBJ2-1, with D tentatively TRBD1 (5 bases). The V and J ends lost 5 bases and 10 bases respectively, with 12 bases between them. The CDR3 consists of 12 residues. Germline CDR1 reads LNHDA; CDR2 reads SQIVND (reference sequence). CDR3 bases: TGTGCCAGTAGTTTCCAGGGCGAAGAGCAGTTCTTC. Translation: CASSFQGEEQFF.

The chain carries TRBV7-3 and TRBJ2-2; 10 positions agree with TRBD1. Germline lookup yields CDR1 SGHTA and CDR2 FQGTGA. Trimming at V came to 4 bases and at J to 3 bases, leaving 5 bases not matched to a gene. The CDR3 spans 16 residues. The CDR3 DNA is TGTGCCAGCAGCTCGCGACAGGGGGCATACACCGGGGAGCTGTTTTTT. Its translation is CASSSRQGAYTGELFF. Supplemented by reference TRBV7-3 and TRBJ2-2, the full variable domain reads GAGVSQTPSNKVTEKGKYVELRCDPISGHTALYWYRQSLGQGPEFLIYFQGTGAADDSGLPNDRFFAVRPEGSVSTLKIQRTERGDSAVYLCASSSRQGAYTGELFFGEGSRLTVL.

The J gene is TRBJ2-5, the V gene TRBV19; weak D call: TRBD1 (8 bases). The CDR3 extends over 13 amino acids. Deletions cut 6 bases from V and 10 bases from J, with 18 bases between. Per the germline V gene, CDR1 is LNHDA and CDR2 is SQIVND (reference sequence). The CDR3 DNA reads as TGTGCCAGTAGCACACGGACAGGGAGGGACCAGTACTTC. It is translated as CASSTRTGRDQYF.

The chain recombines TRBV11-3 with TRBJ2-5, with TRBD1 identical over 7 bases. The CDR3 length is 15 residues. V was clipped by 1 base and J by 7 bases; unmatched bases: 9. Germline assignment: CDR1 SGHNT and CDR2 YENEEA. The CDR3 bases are TGTGCCAGCAGCTTAGTAGGACAGGCCATAATGACCCAGTACTTC. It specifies CASSLVGQAIMTQYF. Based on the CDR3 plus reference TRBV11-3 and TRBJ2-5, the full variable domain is EAGVVQSPRYKIIEKKQPVAFWCNPISGHNTLYWYLQNLGQGPELLIRYENEEAVDDSQLPKDRFSAERLKGVDSTLKIQPAELGDSAVYLCASSLVGQAIMTQYFGPGTRLLVL.

The CDR3 loop is CASSLGASGGVYEQFF. The CDR3 nucleotides are TGTGCCAGCAGCTTGGGCGCTAGCGGGGGGGTATATGAGCAGTTCTTC. This chain connects TRBV5-5 to TRBJ2-1; 12 bases match TRBD2. The CDR3 has 16 residues. The V gene end was trimmed by 0 bases and the J gene end by 8 bases; junction bases not matched to a gene: 6. Germline CDR1 is SGHKS and CDR2 is YYEKEE (reference sequence).

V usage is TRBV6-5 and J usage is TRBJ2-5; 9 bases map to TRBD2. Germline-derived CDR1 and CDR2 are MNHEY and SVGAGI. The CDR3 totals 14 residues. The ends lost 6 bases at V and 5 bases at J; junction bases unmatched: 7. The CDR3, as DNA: TGTGCCAGCAGACGGACTAGCGAAGGGGAGACCCAGTACTTC. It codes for CASRRTSEGETQYF.

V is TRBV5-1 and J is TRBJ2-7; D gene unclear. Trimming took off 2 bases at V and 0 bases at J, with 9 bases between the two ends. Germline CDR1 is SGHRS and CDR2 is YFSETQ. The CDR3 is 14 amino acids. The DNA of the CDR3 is TGCGCCAGCAGCTTTGTGGTCAGCTCCTACGAGCAGTACTTC. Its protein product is CASSFVVSSYEQYF.

CDR3: CASSDGGQSYEQYF. The CDR3 DNA sequence: TGTGCCAGCAGTGATGGGGGACAGAGCTACGAGCAGTACTTC. The V call is TRBV25-1, the J call TRBJ2-7; TRBD1 matches 7 bases. Unmatched junction bases numbered 5, after V lost 3 bases and J lost 3 bases. The germline gives CDR1 MGHDK, CDR2 SYGVNS. The CDR3 is 14 residues long.

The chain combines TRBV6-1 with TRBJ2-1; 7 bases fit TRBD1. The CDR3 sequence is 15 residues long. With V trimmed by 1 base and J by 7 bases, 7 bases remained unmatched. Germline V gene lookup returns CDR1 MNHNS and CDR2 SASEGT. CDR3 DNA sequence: TGTGCCAGCAGTGAAGAGACAGGGCAACCAAATGAGCAGTTCTTC. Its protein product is CASSEETGQPNEQFF.

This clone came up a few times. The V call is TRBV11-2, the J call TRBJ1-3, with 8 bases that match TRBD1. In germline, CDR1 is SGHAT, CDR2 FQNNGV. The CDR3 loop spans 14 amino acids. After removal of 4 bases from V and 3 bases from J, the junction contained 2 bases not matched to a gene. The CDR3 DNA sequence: TGTGCCAGCAGCTCCAGGGGGCTTGGAAACACCATATATTTT. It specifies CASSSRGLGNTIYF.

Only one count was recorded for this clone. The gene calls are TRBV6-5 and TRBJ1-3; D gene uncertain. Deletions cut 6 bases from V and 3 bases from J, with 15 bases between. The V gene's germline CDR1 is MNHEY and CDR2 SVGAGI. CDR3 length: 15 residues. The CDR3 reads CASSPLDAGGNTIYF. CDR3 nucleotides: TGTGCCAGCAGCCCCCTGGACGCGGGTGGAAACACCATATATTTT.

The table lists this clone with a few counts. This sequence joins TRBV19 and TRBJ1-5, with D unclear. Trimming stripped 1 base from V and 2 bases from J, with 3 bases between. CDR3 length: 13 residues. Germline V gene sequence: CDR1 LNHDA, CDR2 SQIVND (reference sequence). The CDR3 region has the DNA TGTGCCAGTAGTATAGGAGGCAATCAGCCCCAGCATTTT. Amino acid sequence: CASSIGGNQPQHF.

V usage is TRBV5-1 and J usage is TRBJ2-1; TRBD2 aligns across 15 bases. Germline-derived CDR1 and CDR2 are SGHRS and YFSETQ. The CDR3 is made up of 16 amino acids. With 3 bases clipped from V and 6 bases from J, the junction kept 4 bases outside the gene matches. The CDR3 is CASSSGLAGGPNEQFF. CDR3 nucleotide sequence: TGCGCCAGCAGCTCAGGACTAGCGGGAGGGCCCAATGAGCAGTTCTTC.

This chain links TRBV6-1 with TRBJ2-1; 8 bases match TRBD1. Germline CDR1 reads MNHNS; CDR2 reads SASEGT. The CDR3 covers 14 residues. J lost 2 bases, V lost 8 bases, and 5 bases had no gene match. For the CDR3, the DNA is TGTGCCAGCCGATGGACAGGGACCTACAATGAGCAGTTCTTC. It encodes CASRWTGTYNEQFF.